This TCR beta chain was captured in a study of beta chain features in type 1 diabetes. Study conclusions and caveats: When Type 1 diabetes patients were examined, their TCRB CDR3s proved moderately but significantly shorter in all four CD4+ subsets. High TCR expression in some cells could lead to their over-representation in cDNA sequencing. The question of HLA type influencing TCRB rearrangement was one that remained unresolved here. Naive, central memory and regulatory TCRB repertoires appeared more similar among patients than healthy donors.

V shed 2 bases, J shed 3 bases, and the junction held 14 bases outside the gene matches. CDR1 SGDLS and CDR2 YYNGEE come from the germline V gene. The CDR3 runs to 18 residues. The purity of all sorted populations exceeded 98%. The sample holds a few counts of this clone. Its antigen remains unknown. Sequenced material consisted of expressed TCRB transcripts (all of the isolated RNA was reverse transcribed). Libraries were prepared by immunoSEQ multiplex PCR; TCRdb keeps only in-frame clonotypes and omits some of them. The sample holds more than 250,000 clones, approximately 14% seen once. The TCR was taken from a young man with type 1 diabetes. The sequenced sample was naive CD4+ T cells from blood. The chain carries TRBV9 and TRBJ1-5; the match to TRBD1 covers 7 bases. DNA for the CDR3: TGTGCCAGCAGCGTCGACGCCGGAGGGGGCAATGTCAATCAGCCCCAGCATTTT. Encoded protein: CASSVDAGGGNVNQPQHF.